Listed here are 22 T cell receptor beta chains from one sample, sequenced in a study of PD-1 blockade in classical Hodgkin lymphoma. As for time point: cycle 4 day 1 (C4D1), after about 6 weeks of nivolumab. Every patient experienced relapse after autologous stem cell transplantation, and brentuximab vedotin exposure varied. Sequenced by immunoSEQ multiplex PCR; TCRdb stores in-frame clones only, minus some. This sample yields roughly 48,000 clones, of which 86% are seen a single time; roughly 7% belongs to the top ten. The specimen was peripheral blood mononuclear cells (PBMCs), collected before the fourth cycle of nivolumab. All receptors derive from a human donor with classical Hodgkin lymphoma.

This clone showed up just once. The genes are TRBV4-1 and TRBJ2-7, with 8 positions matching TRBD2. There are 16 residues in the CDR3. Germline V gives CDR1 MGHRA, CDR2 YSYEKL. The trim removed 4 bases at V and 1 base at J, leaving 9 bases unmatched. The CDR3 region is CASSRESGSASYEQYF. DNA of the CDR3: TGCGCCAGCAGCCGAGAGAGCGGGAGCGCGTCCTACGAGCAGTACTTC.

The chain has TRBV25-1 and TRBJ2-7, with 7 bases aligning to TRBD2. Germline CDR1 and CDR2: MGHDK and SYGVNS. The length of the CDR3 is 14 residues. The ends lost 5 bases at V and 2 bases at J; junction bases unmatched: 6. This CDR3 reads CASSSRDYPYEQYF. CDR3 nucleotides: TGTGCCAGCAGTAGCCGGGACTACCCCTACGAGCAGTACTTC.

J is TRBJ1-2 and V is TRBV7-9, with D maybe TRBD1 (5 bases). The V gene's germline CDR1 is SEHNR and CDR2 FQNEAQ (reference sequence). Trimming removed 11 bases at V and 8 bases at J, with 21 bases between. The CDR3 spans 13 residues. The CDR3 DNA sequence: TGTGCCTCCCGGGACGGCCCCTCAAGAGGCTACACCTTC. It is translated as CASRDGPSRGYTF.

A few counts support this clone. J is TRBJ1-4 and V is TRBV19; 7 bases map to TRBD1. The CDR3 runs to 15 residues. Losses at the gene ends were 4 bases for V and 7 bases for J; bases not matched to a gene: 9. Germline CDR1 and CDR2: LNHDA and SQIVND (reference sequence). CDR3 sequence: CASSTDRVAPEKLFF. CDR3 DNA sequence: TGTGCCAGTAGTACCGACAGGGTGGCCCCTGAAAAACTGTTTTTT.

The genes are TRBV27 and TRBJ2-2; D gene ambiguous. Trimming pared 4 bases from V and 4 bases from J, leaving 4 bases between. Germline V gene sequence: CDR1 MNHEY, CDR2 SMNVEV (reference sequence). The CDR3 runs 12 residues. The CDR3, as DNA: TGTGCCAGCAGTTCGGGCACCGGGGAGCTGTTTTTT. Its protein product is CASSSGTGELFF.

The chain uses TRBV6-5 and TRBJ1-2; D perhaps matches TRBD1 (5 bases). The germline CDR1 and CDR2 sequences are MNHEY and SVGAGI. Trimming removed 2 bases at V and 4 bases at J, with 8 bases between. This CDR3 comprises 13 residues. In nucleotides, the CDR3 is TGTGCCAGCAGTTACGGGGGGAGCTATGGCTACACCTTC. Its translation is CASSYGGSYGYTF.

This chain uses TRBV4-2 with TRBJ1-1; unclear D gene. Looked up from germline, CDR1 is LGHNA and CDR2 is YNFKEQ. The V end was cut by 0 bases, the J end by 0 bases, with 11 bases between. The CDR3 runs to 16 residues. The DNA of the CDR3 is TGTGCCAGCAGCCAAGAAGATACCAACATGAACACTGAAGCTTTCTTT. This encodes CASSQEDTNMNTEAFF.

The V and J genes are TRBV5-1 and TRBJ2-1; no clear D gene. The CDR3 extends over 15 amino acids. Germline values: CDR1 SGHRS, CDR2 YFSETQ. V lost 0 bases to trimming and J lost 1 base, with 8 bases between them. CDR3 protein: CASSLVPFSYNEQFF. Written as DNA, the CDR3 is TGCGCCAGCAGCTTGGTGCCCTTTTCCTACAATGAGCAGTTCTTC.

This sequence joins TRBV7-9 and TRBJ1-5; D gene unclear. Trimming pared 1 base from V and 6 bases from J, leaving 13 bases between. CDR1 is SEHNR and CDR2 is FQNEAQ in the germline V gene (reference sequence). The CDR3 consists of 15 residues. The CDR3 here is CASSLGGGAGQPQHF. Written as DNA, the CDR3 is TGTGCCAGCAGCTTAGGGGGTGGTGCAGGTCAGCCCCAGCATTTT.

The chain couples TRBV5-1 to TRBJ1-1; D perhaps matches TRBD1 (5 bases). The CDR3 totals 14 residues. V was shortened by 0 bases and J by 3 bases, with 9 bases between the two germline ends. CDR1 and CDR2 (germline): SGHRS, YFSETQ. CDR3 residues: CASSLGQRDTEAFF. The CDR3 coding sequence is TGCGCCAGCAGCTTGGGACAGAGGGACACTGAAGCTTTCTTT.

About this clone itself: The sample has other DNA sequences that encode this CDR3 too. The chain carries TRBV6-6 and TRBJ2-7; no clear D. Germline V gene sequence: CDR1 MNHNY, CDR2 SVGAGI (reference sequence). Trimming stripped 0 bases from V and 7 bases from J, with 7 bases between. The CDR3 extends over 12 amino acids. The CDR3 bases are TGTGCCAGCAGTTACTCTTCCGGAGAGCAGTACTTC. It specifies CASSYSSGEQYF.

CDR3 in amino acids: CASSVWDVNEQFF. CDR3 bases: TGTGCCAGCAGTGTCTGGGACGTAAATGAGCAGTTCTTC. The gene calls are TRBV6-6 and TRBJ2-1; D could derive from TRBD1 or TRBD2 (5 bases each). CDR3 size: 13 residues. CDR1 is MNHNY and CDR2 is SVGAGI in the germline V gene (reference sequence). Trimming shortened V by 5 bases and J by 7 bases, and 12 bases separated the two germline ends.

The chain combines TRBV7-8 with TRBJ1-5; D not certain. Trimming removed 1 base from V and 5 bases from J, with 12 bases in between. This CDR3 region has 15 residues. CDR1 is SGHVS and CDR2 is FQNEAQ in the germline V gene. In DNA, the CDR3 is TGTGCCAGCAGCTTAGGTTCCGAACCTTATCAGCCCCAGCATTTT. This encodes CASSLGSEPYQPQHF.

This clone was picked up one time. The chain recombines TRBV10-3 with TRBJ2-7; TRBD1 agrees at 8 bases. V shed 10 bases and J 7 bases; nucleotides not matched to a gene: 12. The CDR3 runs to 13 residues. The germline gives CDR1 ENHRY, CDR2 SYGVKD. CDR3 sequence: CASRTTGDLEQYF. The CDR3, as DNA: TGTGCCAGCCGAACGACAGGGGATTTGGAGCAGTACTTC.

This clone was detected only a few times. The rearrangement uses TRBV7-2 and TRBJ2-5, with TRBD1 as a possible D gene (6 bases). Germline V CDR1 and CDR2: SGHTA, FQGNSA. CDR3 length: 16 amino acids. Trimming stripped 4 bases from V and 0 bases from J, with 15 bases between. In DNA, the CDR3 is TGTGCCAGCAGCTACCCTCCACAGGGTGACCAAGAGACCCAGTACTTC. The encoded protein is CASSYPPQGDQETQYF.

The rearrangement links TRBV9 to TRBJ1-2, with a tentative D call TRBD1 (5 bases). Germline values: CDR1 SGDLS, CDR2 YYNGEE. This CDR3 comprises 14 residues. V gave up 4 bases and J gave up 5 bases, with 15 bases separating them. CDR3 DNA sequence: TGTGCCAGCAGCCCCGTGGGGCGGTGGTATGGCTACACCTTC. Amino acid sequence: CASSPVGRWYGYTF.

The rearrangement links TRBV28 to TRBJ1-1; 7 positions agree with TRBD1. This CDR3 comprises 14 residues. Germline CDR1 and CDR2: MDHEN and SYDVKM. V shed 6 bases and J 1 base; nucleotides not matched to a gene: 5. The CDR3 DNA follows: TGTGCCAGCAGCCCCGGGACAGCGAACACTGAAGCTTTCTTT. This gives the protein CASSPGTANTEAFF.

The rearrangement uses TRBV13 and TRBJ1-3; D ambiguous. The CDR3 loop spans 15 amino acids. V lost 2 bases, J lost 0 bases, and 8 bases lay in between. The V gene's germline CDR1 is PRHDT and CDR2 FYEKMQ (reference sequence). The CDR3 sequence: CASSLRASSGNTIYF. CDR3 sequence (DNA): TGTGCCAGCAGCTTACGCGCGAGCTCTGGAAACACCATATATTTT. Full variable domain (outside the CDR3, taken from reference TRBV13 and TRBJ1-3): AAGVIQSPRHLIKEKRETATLKCYPIPRHDTVYWYQQGPGQDPQFLISFYEKMQSDKGSIPDRFSAQQFSDYHSELNMSSLELGDSALYFCASSLRASSGNTIYFGEGSWLTVV.

The chain has TRBV7-2 and TRBJ2-3, with 8 bases matching TRBD2. The CDR3 extends over 16 amino acids. V dropped 1 base and J dropped 1; count of bases not matched to a gene: 4. Germline loops: CDR1 SGHTA, CDR2 FQGNSA. CDR3 sequence reads: CASSLGSGEGTDTQYF. The CDR3 coding sequence is TGTGCCAGCAGCTTAGGTAGCGGGGAGGGCACAGATACGCAGTATTTT.

The chain combines TRBV27 with TRBJ2-7; 7 positions agree with TRBD1. Germline V gene data show CDR1 as MNHEY and CDR2 as SMNVEV (reference sequence). The CDR3 contains 14 residues. Trimming at V came to 5 bases and at J to 2 bases, leaving 6 bases not matched to a gene. In DNA form, the CDR3 reads TGTGCCAGCAGTCCCCAGACAGGGCCCTACGAGCAGTACTTC. Translation: CASSPQTGPYEQYF.

CDR3 sequence (DNA): TGTGCCAGCTCCCAAACGTTCGGACTTTCAGTAGGGGACACTGAAGCTTTCTTT. It yields the protein CASSQTFGLSVGDTEAFF. The chain joins TRBV18 to TRBJ1-1; D might be TRBD1 (5 bases). Germline V gene sequence: CDR1 KGHSH, CDR2 LQKENI. Trimming removed 6 bases from V and 3 bases from J, with 26 bases in between. This CDR3 is 18 amino acids long.

The chain couples TRBV29-1 to TRBJ2-1, with a possible D match to TRBD2 (6 bases). V shed 4 bases and J shed 5 bases, with 9 bases lying between them. CDR3 length equals 12 residues. The V gene's germline CDR1 is SQVTM and CDR2 ANQGSEA. CDR3 in amino acids: CSVAGVDNEQFF. CDR3 sequence (DNA): TGCAGCGTTGCGGGGGTGGACAATGAGCAGTTCTTC.